This TCR beta chain was identified in a study of T cell changes during pregnancy in multiple sclerosis. Losses at the gene ends were 8 bases for V and 5 bases for J; bases not matched to a gene: 11. The CDR3 sequence is 16 residues long. Per the germline V gene, CDR1 is MDHEN and CDR2 is SYDVKM. The assay was immunoSEQ multiplex PCR, and TCRdb's table has in-frame clones only and misses some. The sample carries 80,000 to 100,000 clones, approximately 92% recorded once. The input for sequencing was peripheral blood, taken in the first trimester of pregnancy. The chain links TRBV28 to TRBJ2-3; 12 bases agree with TRBD2. The receptor comes from a female donor with multiple sclerosis, enrolled in a pregnancy study. The CDR3 region is CASGNLAGGPLDTQYF. In DNA, the CDR3 is TGTGCCAGCGGAAATCTAGCGGGAGGGCCGCTAGATACGCAGTATTTT.